This is a list of T cell receptor beta chains from one sample in a study of CD8 T cells in Susac syndrome. MiXCR, run by TCRdb on the immunoSEQ multiplex PCR reads, gives a single entry per CDR3 protein. The sample yields about 100,000 distinct CDR3 sequences, around 95% seen once. The sample comprised CD8+ T cells from PBMCs. The source is a human donor with Susac syndrome. CDR3s include the opening cysteine and the closing phenylalanine or tryptophan. A D gene is named only where the DNA matches it firmly. Clone size is stated in some rows and not others, as once, few, many or a class when expanded.

D | J | V | size | DNA | CDR3
. | TRBJ1-2 | TRBV20-1 | . | TGCAGTGCTAGAGACCCCAGACAGACCTATGGCTACACCTTC | CSARDPRQTYGYTF
. | TRBJ2-7 | TRBV28 | . | TGTGCCAGCAGTTTTACGGGGAACCACGAGCAGTACTTC | CASSFTGNHEQYF
. | TRBJ1-5 | TRBV5-6 | . | TGTGCCAGCAGCTTTCTTACTAGCAATCAGCCCCAGCATTTT | CASSFLTSNQPQHF
. | TRBJ2-7 | TRBV3-1 | . | TGTGCCAGCAACTTCTCCGCCCGCCGGGAGCAGTACTTC | CASNFSARREQYF
. | TRBJ1-5 | TRBV20-1 | . | TGCAGTGCTAGGTGGGACCCAGGATTCGGTGATAGCAATCAGCCCCAGCATTTT | CSARWDPGFGDSNQPQHF
TRBD1 | TRBJ1-2 | TRBV4-1 | . | TGCGCCAGCAGCCAACCGGGGACAGGGCTGGGCTACACCTTC | CASSQPGTGLGYTF
TRBD2 | TRBJ2-1 | TRBV20-1 | . | TGCAGTGCTAGCCCAGGCGGGGGGCACTACAATGAGCAGTTCTTC | CSASPGGGHYNEQFF
TRBD2 | TRBJ2-1 | TRBV29-1 | . | TGCAGCCACCCGCGGCGGGGGAATGAGCAGTTCTTC | CSHPRRGNEQFF
. | TRBJ2-3 | TRBV15 | . | TGTGCCACCATGGGGCGGGAATCTAGCACAGATACGCAGTATTTT | CATMGRESSTDTQYF
. | TRBJ1-5 | TRBV6-1 | . | TGTGCCAGCAGTGAAGTTGGATATCAGCCCCAGCATTTT | CASSEVGYQPQHF
TRBD1 | TRBJ2-7 | TRBV13 | . | TGTGCCAGCAGTCAACAGGGGGCCGCCTACGAGCAGTACTTC | CASSQQGAAYEQYF
. | TRBJ2-5 | TRBV7-9 | . | TGTGCCAGCAGCTGGGAGACCCAGTACTTC | CASSWETQYF
. | TRBJ2-7 | TRBV3-1 | . | TGTGCCAGCAGCCCAGTTCGGGGCTACGAGCAGTACTTC | CASSPVRGYEQYF
TRBD1 | TRBJ1-3 | TRBV11-2 | . | TGTGCCAGCAGCTTAAACAGGGGGCGAGACACCATATATTTT | CASSLNRGRDTIYF
. | TRBJ1-1 | TRBV5-6 | . | TGTGCCAGCAGCTTGGGACAGTGGGTGATTGACACTGAAGCTTTCTTT | CASSLGQWVIDTEAFF
. | TRBJ2-3 | TRBV5-1 | once | TGCGCCAGCAGCTTGGAAAAGGGTAGCACAGATACGCAGTATTTT | CASSLEKGSTDTQYF